A single sample gave rise to the 5 T cell receptor beta chains below, sequenced in a study of T cell responses to AZD1222 COVID-19 vaccine. TCRdb's copy holds only in-frame clones and misses some; the assay was immunoSEQ multiplex PCR. The data show about 120,000 clones, about 85% seen once. Here the sequenced sample was peripheral blood, taken 28 days after the second AZD1222 dose. The source is an adult who received the AZD1222 COVID-19 vaccine.

V and J are TRBV28 and TRBJ2-7; 8 positions agree with TRBD1. V was pared by 10 bases and J by 0 bases, with 8 bases of the junction left unmatched. The length of the CDR3 is 14 residues. The germline V gene encodes CDR1 MDHEN and CDR2 SYDVKM. Here the CDR3 DNA reads TGTGCCATCGGGGACAGGTCGAGCTCCTACGAGCAGTACTTC. It specifies CAIGDRSSSYEQYF.

This clone was seen once. The gene calls are TRBV6-6 and TRBJ2-3, with D perhaps given as TRBD1 or TRBD2 (5 bases each). CDR1 and CDR2 (germline): MNHNY, SVGAGI (reference sequence). Trimming pared 11 bases from V and 4 bases from J, leaving 10 bases between. This CDR3 has 11 residues. The CDR3 DNA reads TGTGCCTCCCAGGGACCAGATACGCAGTATTTT. The encoded protein is CASQGPDTQYF.

This sequence joins TRBV7-2 and TRBJ2-3; 13 bases line up with TRBD2. The CDR3 totals 15 residues. Trimming took 5 bases from V and 6 from J; bases not matched to a gene: 5. Germline assignment: CDR1 SGHTA and CDR2 FQGNSA. CDR3 DNA sequence: TGTGCCAGCAGCCGGGGACTAGCGGGGACGGATACGCAGTATTTT. Its protein is CASSRGLAGTDTQYF.

The chain links TRBV4-3 to TRBJ1-6; weak D call: TRBD1 (5 bases). The V gene lost 2 bases and the J gene lost 8 bases, with 13 bases spanning the gap. Per the germline V gene, CDR1 is LGHNA and CDR2 is YSLEER. CDR3 size: 15 residues. CDR3 sequence reads: CASSQTGGPDSPLHF. The CDR3 DNA is TGCGCCAGCAGCCAAACAGGAGGGCCAGATTCACCCCTCCACTTT.

This rearrangement joins TRBV15 to TRBJ2-7; D is unresolved. Germline CDR1 is LNHNV and CDR2 is YYDKDF (reference sequence). Trimming removed 3 bases from V and 4 bases from J, with 13 bases in between. CDR3 size: 14 residues. The CDR3 loop reads CATSSGPGLYEQYF. In DNA form, the CDR3 reads TGTGCCACCAGCAGTGGGCCCGGCCTTTACGAGCAGTACTTC.